The rows below give T cell receptor beta chains drawn from one sample of a study of blood T cell repertoires in COVID-19. Here immunoSEQ multiplex PCR was the method, and the copy in TCRdb shows in-frame clones only, minus some. Of about 160,000 clones listed, roughly 90% are singletons. Sequencing input: peripheral blood. Every receptor here comes from a man aged 18 to 29 with acute or convalescent COVID-19. Both conserved end residues are part of each CDR3. Fields, in order: D gene, V gene, J gene, clone size, CDR3 DNA, CDR3 protein. D genes are given only for firm matches. For some rows the clone size is stated as once, few or many, or as a class when expanded; others skip it.

D: TRBD1
V: TRBV5-4
J: TRBJ1-2
size: .
DNA: TGTGCCAGCAGCTTTCGGGACAGGGATAACTATGGCTACACCTTC
CDR3: CASSFRDRDNYGYTF

D: .
V: TRBV9
J: TRBJ1-3
size: .
DNA: TGTGCCAGCAGCGTCCGGGACTCTGGAAACACCATATATTTT
CDR3: CASSVRDSGNTIYF

D: TRBD2
V: TRBV6-5
J: TRBJ2-7
size: .
DNA: TGTGCCAGTAATAGAGTAGGGAGGGAGTACGAGCAGTACTTC
CDR3: CASNRVGREYEQYF

D: .
V: TRBV5-6
J: TRBJ1-1
size: .
DNA: TGTGCCAGCACCCGCGGGGGCTCCTGGGACACTGAAGCTTTCTTT
CDR3: CASTRGGSWDTEAFF

D: TRBD2
V: TRBV5-1
J: TRBJ2-7
size: .
DNA: TGCGCCAGCAGCCCCCTAGCGGGGGGGGAGCAGTACTTC
CDR3: CASSPLAGGEQYF

D: .
V: TRBV12-3/TRBV12-4
J: TRBJ1-1
size: .
DNA: TGTGCCAGTTTGCCGGGTAGGAACACTGAAGCTTTCTTT
CDR3: CASLPGRNTEAFF

D: TRBD2
V: TRBV7-2
J: TRBJ2-3
size: .
DNA: TGTGCCAGCAGCTTAACACGCCAGCGGGGGGGGAACACAGATACGCAGTATTTT
CDR3: CASSLTRQRGGNTDTQYF

D: TRBD2
V: TRBV29-1
J: TRBJ2-2
size: once
DNA: TGCAGCGTGCCTGTAGGCGGCGGGAGGACCGGGGAGCTGTTTTTT
CDR3: CSVPVGGGRTGELFF

D: TRBD1
V: TRBV18
J: TRBJ1-1
size: .
DNA: TGTGCCAGCTCACCACCGTTGACAGGGTTAATGAACACTGAAGCTTTCTTT
CDR3: CASSPPLTGLMNTEAFF

D: .
V: TRBV30
J: TRBJ2-7
size: few
DNA: TGTGCCTGGAGTGAGGGGAGGCACGAGCAGTACTTC
CDR3: CAWSEGRHEQYF

D: .
V: TRBV6-4
J: TRBJ2-3
size: .
DNA: TGTGCCAGCAGTGACAACCCCCCGGGTAGAGGCACAGATACGCAGTATTTT
CDR3: CASSDNPPGRGTDTQYF

D: TRBD2
V: TRBV29-1
J: TRBJ2-2
size: .
DNA: TGCAGCGCCGGATCTTGGGGGGGGAGCGGGGAGCTGTTTTTT
CDR3: CSAGSWGGSGELFF

D: TRBD1
V: TRBV9
J: TRBJ1-6
size: .
DNA: TGTGCCAGCAGCTTCCAGGAGGGGACAGGGGTTTCACCCCTCCACTTT
CDR3: CASSFQEGTGVSPLHF

D: .
V: TRBV2
J: TRBJ1-2
size: .
DNA: TGTGCCAGCAGGGGACTTAAAGGGGAACTGGGTGGCTACACCTTC
CDR3: CASRGLKGELGGYTF

D: TRBD1
V: TRBV24-1
J: TRBJ1-2
size: .
DNA: TGTGCCACCAGTTCAACCGGGACAGGGTCGGGCTACACCTTC
CDR3: CATSSTGTGSGYTF

D: TRBD1
V: TRBV19
J: TRBJ1-5
size: .
DNA: TGTGCCAGTAGTATGGCGGACAGGGGGCGCAATCAGCCCCAGCATTTT
CDR3: CASSMADRGRNQPQHF

D: .
V: TRBV5-1
J: TRBJ2-5
size: once
DNA: TGCGCCAGCAGCTACCACACACAGGGATGGGAGACCCAGTACTTC
CDR3: CASSYHTQGWETQYF

D: TRBD1
V: TRBV2
J: TRBJ2-7
size: .
DNA: TGTGCCGGGGAACGGGACAGATTCACCTACGAGCAGTACTTC
CDR3: CAGERDRFTYEQYF

D: .
V: TRBV18
J: TRBJ1-1
size: .
DNA: TGTGCCAGCTCACCCCCCGGGGGGCTGAATTCGGACACTGAAGCTTTCTTT
CDR3: CASSPPGGLNSDTEAFF

D: .
V: TRBV12-3/TRBV12-4
J: TRBJ2-5
size: .
DNA: TGTGCCAGCGCTGCCCCGGACAGAGAGACCCAGTACTTC
CDR3: CASAAPDRETQYF

D: .
V: TRBV27
J: TRBJ1-4
size: .
DNA: TGTGCCAGCAGCTCAAAGGGCCAACCCGCAGGGGAAAAACTGTTTTTT
CDR3: CASSSKGQPAGEKLFF

D: TRBD1
V: TRBV5-1
J: TRBJ2-7
size: .
DNA: TGCGCCAGCAGCACCGGGGGACAGGGGGTCTACGAGCAGTACTTC
CDR3: CASSTGGQGVYEQYF

D: .
V: TRBV19
J: TRBJ1-2
size: .
DNA: TGTGCCAGTAGTATCGGACACTACAATGGCTACACCTTC
CDR3: CASSIGHYNGYTF

D: .
V: TRBV19
J: TRBJ1-2
size: .
DNA: TGTGCCAGTAGTATAGTAACAGGAGTCTATGGCTACACCTTC
CDR3: CASSIVTGVYGYTF